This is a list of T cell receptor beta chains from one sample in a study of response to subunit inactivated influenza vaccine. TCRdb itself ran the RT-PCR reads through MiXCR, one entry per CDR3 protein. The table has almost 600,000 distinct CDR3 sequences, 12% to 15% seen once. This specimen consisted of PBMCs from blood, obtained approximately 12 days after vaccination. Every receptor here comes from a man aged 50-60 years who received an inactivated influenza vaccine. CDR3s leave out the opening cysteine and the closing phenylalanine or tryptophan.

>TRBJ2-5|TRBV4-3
ASSTDRGLRETQY
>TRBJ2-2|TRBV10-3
AISNAPGLTVFRATGELF
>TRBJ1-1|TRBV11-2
ASRKGARHTEAF
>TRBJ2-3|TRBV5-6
ASARTGGYTDTQY
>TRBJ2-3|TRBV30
AWSLGLAGGRPDTQY
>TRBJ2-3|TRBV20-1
SVMSPLAVSTDTQY
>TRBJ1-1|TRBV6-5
ASSLQIMNTEAF
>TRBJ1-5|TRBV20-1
SATHPQGQPQH
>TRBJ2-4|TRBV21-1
ASSKGPSKNIQY
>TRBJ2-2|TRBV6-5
ASSYGLGELF
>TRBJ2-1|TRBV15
ATSRDTGWTRNEQF
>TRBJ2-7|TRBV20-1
SAPGGPYSYEQY
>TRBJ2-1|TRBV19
ASSTIGLAGLAEQF
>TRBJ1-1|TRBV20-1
SASLGGRTEAF
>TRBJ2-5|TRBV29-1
SVRRGQETQY
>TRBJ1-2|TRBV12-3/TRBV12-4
ASSSGTDPYGYT
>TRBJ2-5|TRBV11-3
ASSDKTGGSQETQY
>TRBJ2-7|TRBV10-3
AISAREWEQY
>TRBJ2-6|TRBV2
ASTMGVAGANVLT
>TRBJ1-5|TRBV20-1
SARDWGGNQPQH
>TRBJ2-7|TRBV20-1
SAASSGSWEQY
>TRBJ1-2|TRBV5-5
ASSSMGHSNYGYT
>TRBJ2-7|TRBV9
ASSVVAEGYEQY
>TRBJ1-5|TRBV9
ASSVDERLQPQH
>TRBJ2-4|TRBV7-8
ASSSQGAYGIQY
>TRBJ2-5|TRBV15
ATSTRLAGGQETQY
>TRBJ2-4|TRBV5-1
ASSSSGTGGNIQY
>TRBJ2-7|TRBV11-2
ATEGQGFYEQY
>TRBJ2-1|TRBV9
ASSVVGDLSYNEQF
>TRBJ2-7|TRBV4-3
ASSQESSSSYEQY
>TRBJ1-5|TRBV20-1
SAGTLDQPQH
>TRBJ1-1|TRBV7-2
ASISQFGRMNTEAF
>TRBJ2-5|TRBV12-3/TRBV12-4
ASSFSHSAQETQY
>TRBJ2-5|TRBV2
ASRPRETNFQETQY
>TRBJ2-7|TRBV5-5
ASSSNPGQGAYEQY
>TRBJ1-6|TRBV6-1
ATRQGSDSPLH
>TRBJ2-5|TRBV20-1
SARELQETQY